Listed here are 17 T cell receptor beta chains from one sample, sequenced in a study of blood T cell repertoires in COVID-19. Sequencing used immunoSEQ multiplex PCR; TCRdb keeps in-frame clones, though not all of them. Here the sample spans about 88,000 clones, 87% being singletons. Material for sequencing was peripheral blood. These receptors came from a male donor with acute or convalescent COVID-19.

The chain couples TRBV6-6 to TRBJ1-5, with D possibly TRBD1 on 6 matching bases. The CDR3 runs to 13 residues. V lost 7 bases, J lost 4 bases, and 11 bases lay in between. Germline V CDR1 and CDR2: MNHNY, SVGAGI (reference sequence). For the CDR3, the DNA is TGTGCCAGCAATACGCAGGGGAATCAGCCCCAGCATTTT. Translation gives CASNTQGNQPQHF.

V and J are TRBV28 and TRBJ1-5; possible D gene TRBD1, 5 bases. Germline values: CDR1 MDHEN, CDR2 SYDVKM. CDR3 length: 15 residues. V was pared by 5 bases and J by 0 bases, with 11 bases between. CDR3 sequence: CASSPGGDSNQPQHF. The CDR3 DNA reads TGTGCCAGCAGTCCCGGGGGGGATAGCAATCAGCCCCAGCATTTT.

The genes are TRBV19 and TRBJ1-1, with 8 bases lining up with TRBD1. CDR1 is LNHDA and CDR2 is SQIVND in the germline V gene (reference sequence). Trimming removed 5 bases from V and 2 bases from J; junction bases left unmatched: 7. CDR3 size: 15 residues. The chain's CDR3 is CASSPWDRSNTEAFF. In nucleotides, the CDR3 is TGTGCCAGTAGTCCCTGGGACAGGTCTAACACTGAAGCTTTCTTT.

The V gene is TRBV5-6, the J gene TRBJ1-1; 11 bases match TRBD1. V gave up 0 bases and J gave up 1 base; unmatched junction bases: 2. Germline V gene data show CDR1 as SGHDT and CDR2 as YYEEEE. The CDR3 has 16 amino acids. The CDR3 here is CASSLVGTGGNTEAFF. Here the CDR3 DNA reads TGTGCCAGCAGCTTGGTGGGGACAGGGGGGAACACTGAAGCTTTCTTT.

This clone was observed a few times. This chain joins TRBV18 and TRBJ2-2, with 10 bases that match TRBD1. J gave up 4 bases and V 3 bases, and 2 bases lay outside the gene matches. The CDR3 is 15 residues long. Germline V lookup: CDR1 KGHSH, CDR2 LQKENI. CDR3 loop: CASSPGQGSTGELFF. The CDR3 coding sequence is TGTGCCAGCTCACCGGGACAGGGGTCCACCGGGGAGCTGTTTTTT. Full variable domain (rest looked up from reference TRBV18 and TRBJ2-2): NAGVMQNPRHLVRRRGQEARLRCSPMKGHSHVYWYRQLPEEGLKFMVYLQKENIIDESGMPKERFSAEFPKEGPSILRIQQVVRGDSAAYFCASSPGQGSTGELFFGEGSRLTVL.

The chain uses TRBV6-5 and TRBJ1-3; D is unclear. V was shortened by 8 bases and J by 12 bases, with 14 bases between the two germline ends. The germline gives CDR1 MNHEY, CDR2 SVGAGI. The CDR3 is 11 amino acids. The CDR3 region has the DNA TGTGCCAGCTCGTCGGGTCCGGTCATATATTTT. This encodes CASSSGPVIYF.

The chain joins TRBV7-9 to TRBJ2-1; 8 positions agree with TRBD1. CDR3 length: 14 amino acids. Germline assignment: CDR1 SEHNR and CDR2 FQNEAQ (reference sequence). J lost 3 bases, V lost 3 bases, and 1 base had no gene match. The CDR3 sequence: CASSLGQDYNEQFF. CDR3 nucleotide sequence: TGTGCCAGCAGCTTGGGACAGGACTACAATGAGCAGTTCTTC. Complete variable domain (other parts from reference TRBV7-9 and TRBJ2-1): DTGVSQNPRHKITKRGQNVTFRCDPISEHNRLYWYRQTLGQGPEFLTYFQNEAQLEKSRLLSDRFSAERPKGSFSTLEIQRTEQGDSAMYLCASSLGQDYNEQFFGPGTRLTVL.

V gene TRBV10-1 combines with J gene TRBJ1-1; no firm D call. The CDR3 loop spans 15 amino acids. The V gene lost 3 bases and the J gene lost 0 bases, with 11 bases spanning the gap. Germline CDR1 WNHNN, CDR2 SYGVQD (reference sequence). The CDR3 loop is CASSDGGLLNTEAFF. In nucleotides, the CDR3 is TGCGCCAGCAGTGACGGCGGACTTTTGAACACTGAAGCTTTCTTT.

V gene TRBV6-5 combines with J gene TRBJ2-3; D might be TRBD1 (5 bases). Trimming removed 6 bases at V and 0 bases at J, with 10 bases between. The CDR3 contains 14 residues. Germline V gene sequence: CDR1 MNHEY, CDR2 SVGAGI. The CDR3 coding sequence is TGTGCCAGCAGCCAGACAGTTAGCACAGATACGCAGTATTTT. Protein product: CASSQTVSTDTQYF.

J is TRBJ2-7 and V is TRBV19, with D possibly TRBD1 on 5 matching bases. The CDR3 is 13 amino acids. Germline values: CDR1 LNHDA, CDR2 SQIVND (reference sequence). The V gene lost 3 bases and the J gene lost 6 bases, with 12 bases spanning the gap. Here the CDR3 DNA reads TGTGCCAGTAGTATCGCCAGGGTAGCCGAGCAGTACTTC. Encoded protein: CASSIARVAEQYF.

This clone came up once. The chain links TRBV4-1 to TRBJ2-7; 8 bases match TRBD1. Germline values: CDR1 MGHRA, CDR2 YSYEKL. The CDR3 length is 16 residues. V lost 2 bases and J lost 2; bases outside the gene matches: 8. CDR3 sequence (DNA): TGCGCCAGCAGCCAATTTGTCGGACAGGGACCCTACGAGCAGTACTTC. As protein: CASSQFVGQGPYEQYF.

The rearrangement links TRBV24-1 to TRBJ2-2, with TRBD2 as a possible D gene (5 bases). In germline, CDR1 is KGHDR, CDR2 SFDVKD. V dropped 11 bases and J dropped 1 base, with 10 bases sitting between them. The length of the CDR3 is 13 residues. The CDR3 loop reads CAMREENTGELFF. Here the CDR3 DNA reads TGTGCCATGAGGGAAGAGAACACCGGGGAGCTGTTTTTT.

The chain joins TRBV19 to TRBJ2-7, with D possibly matching TRBD1 (5 bases). The CDR3 consists of 13 residues. The germline V gene has CDR1 LNHDA and CDR2 SQIVND (reference sequence). V was clipped by 3 bases and J by 3 bases, with 9 bases between them. The CDR3 DNA reads as TGTGCCAGTAGTATTCGCAGGGACTACGAGCAGTACTTC. The encoded protein is CASSIRRDYEQYF. The full variable domain, in which reference TRBV19 and TRBJ2-7 provide the parts outside the CDR3, is DGGITQSPKYLFRKEGQNVTLSCEQNLNHDAMYWYRQDPGQGLRLIYYSQIVNDFQKGDIAEGYSVSREKKESFPLTVTSAQKNPTAFYLCASSIRRDYEQYFGPGTRLTVT.

The chain combines TRBV4-1 with TRBJ1-6; no firm D call. The V and J ends lost 0 bases and 7 bases respectively, with 22 bases between them. CDR1 MGHRA and CDR2 YSYEKL come from the germline V gene. The CDR3 totals 19 residues. CDR3 in DNA: TGCGCCAGCAGCCAAGACCCGGTGGTATCGGCCCTCGGGAATTCACCCCTCCACTTT. This codes for CASSQDPVVSALGNSPLHF.

This clone has a handful of counts. The rearrangement joins TRBV5-1 to TRBJ1-4; D is perhaps TRBD1 (6 bases). This CDR3 has 16 amino acids. Germline loops: CDR1 SGHRS, CDR2 YFSETQ. Trimming removed 4 bases from V and 0 bases from J, with 13 bases in between. This CDR3 reads CASSVGTLATNEKLFF. CDR3 in DNA: TGCGCCAGCAGCGTCGGGACACTTGCAACTAATGAAAAACTGTTTTTT.

The V and J genes are TRBV6-2 or TRBV6-3 and TRBJ1-1; 9 bases map to TRBD1. The CDR3 length is 16 residues. Unmatched junction bases numbered 8, after V lost 5 bases and J lost 1 base. Germline V gene lookup returns CDR1 MNHEY and CDR2 SVGEGT. For the CDR3, the DNA is TGTGCCAGCAGTCTAACAGGGGGCTTAGGGAACACTGAAGCTTTCTTT. It is translated as CASSLTGGLGNTEAFF.

Note on this clone: The identical CDR3 is also encoded by other nucleotide sequences in the sample. The chain recombines TRBV5-1 with TRBJ2-7; perhaps TRBD2 as D (6 bases). CDR3 length equals 15 residues. V shed 4 bases and J shed 0 bases, with 14 bases lying between them. Per germline, CDR1 SGHRS and CDR2 YFSETQ. DNA for the CDR3: TGCGCCAGCAGCCTGGGCGGGACCGGCTCCTACGAGCAGTACTTC. This sequence encodes CASSLGGTGSYEQYF.